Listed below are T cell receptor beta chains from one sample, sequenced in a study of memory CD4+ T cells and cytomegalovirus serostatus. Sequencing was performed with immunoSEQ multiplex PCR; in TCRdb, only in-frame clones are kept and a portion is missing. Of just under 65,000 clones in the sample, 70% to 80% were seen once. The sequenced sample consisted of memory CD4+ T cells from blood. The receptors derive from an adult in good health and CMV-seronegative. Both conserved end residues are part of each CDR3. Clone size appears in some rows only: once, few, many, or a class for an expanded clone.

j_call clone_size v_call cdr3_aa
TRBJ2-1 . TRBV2 CASTARTSGRSEQFF
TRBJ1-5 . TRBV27 CASSRSQGLGNQPQHF
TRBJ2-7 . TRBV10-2 CASSLLLAGGTYEQYF
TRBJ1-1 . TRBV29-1 CSVVLGGQREAFF
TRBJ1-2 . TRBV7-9 CASSSRASNYGYTF
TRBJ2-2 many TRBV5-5 CASSFGSNTGELFF
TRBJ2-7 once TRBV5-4 CATHPPLGTPEQYF
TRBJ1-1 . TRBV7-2 CASSVSLLNTEAFF
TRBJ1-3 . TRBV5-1 CASSWGQGGNTIYF
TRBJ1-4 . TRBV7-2 CASSLVRGGKLFF
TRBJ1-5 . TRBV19 CASSPGKNQPQHF
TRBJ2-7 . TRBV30 CAWSLGQGGVYF
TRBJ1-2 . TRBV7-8 CASSLETPRQSGGYTF
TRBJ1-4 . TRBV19 CASRKHLTSNEKLFF
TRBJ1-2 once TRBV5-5 CASSGGTRYYGYTF
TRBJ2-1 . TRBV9 CASTVGASGDNEQFF
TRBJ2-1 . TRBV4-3 CASSQDPRGRSSYNEQFF
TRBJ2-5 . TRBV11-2 CASSVNSEWYQETQYF
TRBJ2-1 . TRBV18 CASSPTREGFEQFF
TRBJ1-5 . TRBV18 CASSPQFSNQPQHF
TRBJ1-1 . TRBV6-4 CASREQGVGTEAFF
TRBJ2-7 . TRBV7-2 CASTRTAGSYEQYF
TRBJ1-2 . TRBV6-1 CASMRQGGNYGYTF
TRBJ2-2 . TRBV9 CASSVARATGELFF
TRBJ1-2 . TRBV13 CASSAYITGEYGYTF
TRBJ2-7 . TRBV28 CASSLRTVNHEQYF
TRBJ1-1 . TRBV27 CASSFASGVGAFF
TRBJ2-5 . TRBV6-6 CASSYPGGGAETQYF
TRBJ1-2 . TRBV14 CASSQVDLGSNYGYTF
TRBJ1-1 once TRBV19 CASRRPPNTEAFF
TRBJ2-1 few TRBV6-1 CASNQGLVYGEQFF
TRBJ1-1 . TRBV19 CASSIQGPLTEAFF
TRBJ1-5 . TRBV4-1 CASSQVPALYQPQHF
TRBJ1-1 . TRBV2 CASSWGQGEAFF
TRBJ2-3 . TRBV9 CASSVEGPRGGSTDTQYF
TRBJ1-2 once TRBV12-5 CASAPEQNRLSGYTF
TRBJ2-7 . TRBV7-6 CASSLVPILENSYEQYF
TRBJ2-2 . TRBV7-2 CASIGTGNTGELFF
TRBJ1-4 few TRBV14 CASSQVPGTGNEKLFF
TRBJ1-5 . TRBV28 CASSSRRWGNSNQPQHF
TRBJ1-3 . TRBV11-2 CASSPQGQFVSGNTIYF
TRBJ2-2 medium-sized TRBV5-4 CASSLSRGRSSGELFF
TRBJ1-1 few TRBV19 CASSPPRTGVTEAFF
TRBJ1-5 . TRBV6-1 CASSEYQPQHF
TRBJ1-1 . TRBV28 CASSFHRGLNTEAFF
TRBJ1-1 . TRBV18 CASSPATGFVDTEAFF
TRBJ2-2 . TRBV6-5 CASKREANTGELFF
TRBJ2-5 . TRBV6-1 CASKGQGTQETQYF
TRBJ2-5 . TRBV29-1 CSVDGLSETQYF
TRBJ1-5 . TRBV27 CASSNAAGLPQHF
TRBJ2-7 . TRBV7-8 CASSYIASYEQYF
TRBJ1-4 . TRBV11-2 CASSSGTAGNEKLFF
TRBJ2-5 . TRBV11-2 CASSLGLAGGARETQYF
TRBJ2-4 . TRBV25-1 CASSEGQGSGLAKNIQYF
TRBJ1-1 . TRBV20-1 CSAPVNTEAFF